This TCR beta chain was documented in a study of T cells in Graves' hyperthyroidism and ophthalmopathy. RNA transcripts served as the template for amplifying TCR beta CDR3 regions. During a first-round RT-PCR of the TCR CDR3, the HTBI primer set was used. Via MiXCR, TCRdb re-called the multiplex PCR reads, giving one row per CDR3 protein. The sample has around 300,000 distinct CDR3 sequences; 22% are singletons. Whole-study findings and limits: Blood also held most thyroid clonotypes expanded beyond 0.001. The model foresaw ophthalmopathy a median approximately 6.3 months prior to onset.

V was pared by 3 bases and J by 1 base, with 11 bases between. From germline, CDR1 is SNHLY and CDR2 FYNNEI. The CDR3 length is 15 residues. Ten or more counts support this clonotype. Its antigen is unidentified. Isolation of PBMCs was performed on 8.5 to 10 ml fresh peripheral blood. The chain employs TRBV2 and TRBJ2-3; possible D gene TRBD2, 5 bases. Sequenced material: blood. The receptor was isolated from a man aged 30-40 years with Graves' ophthalmopathy. The CDR3: CASSDLSEGTDTQYF. CDR3 DNA sequence: TGTGCCAGCAGTGACCTTAGCGAGGGCACAGATACGCAGTATTTT.